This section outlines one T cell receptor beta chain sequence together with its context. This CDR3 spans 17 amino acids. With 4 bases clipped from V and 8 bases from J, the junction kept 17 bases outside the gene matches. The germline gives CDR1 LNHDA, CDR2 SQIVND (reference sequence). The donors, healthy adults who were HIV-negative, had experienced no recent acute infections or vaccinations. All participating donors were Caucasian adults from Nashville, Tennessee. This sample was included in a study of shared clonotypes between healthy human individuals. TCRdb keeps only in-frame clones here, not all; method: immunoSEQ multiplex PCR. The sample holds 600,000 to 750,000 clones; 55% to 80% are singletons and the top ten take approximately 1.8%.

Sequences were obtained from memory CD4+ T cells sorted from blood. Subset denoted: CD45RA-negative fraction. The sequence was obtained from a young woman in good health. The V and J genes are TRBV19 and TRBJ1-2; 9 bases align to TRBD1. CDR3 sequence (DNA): TGTGCCAGTAGTACCGAATGGGGACAGGGAGCTGCGCAAGGCTACACCTTC. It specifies CASSTEWGQGAAQGYTF.